This TCR beta chain was sequenced for a study of blood T cell repertoires in COVID-19. Sequenced by immunoSEQ multiplex PCR; TCRdb stores in-frame clones only, minus some. The repertoire holds about 670,000 clones, with 75% to 90% as singletons. Trimming removed 5 bases from V and 4 bases from J, with 13 bases in between. The germline CDR1 and CDR2 sequences are SGHRS and YFSETQ. This CDR3 region has 14 residues. Sequences were obtained from peripheral blood. This TCR came from a woman between 18 and 29 years old with acute or convalescent COVID-19. The chain uses TRBV5-1 and TRBJ1-5; D perhaps matches TRBD1 (5 bases). CDR3: CASSSGDSNQPQHF. The DNA of the CDR3 is TGCGCCAGCAGTTCGGGGGACTCTAATCAGCCCCAGCATTTT.